This TCR beta chain was profiled in a study of CD8+CD57+ T cells in acquired aplastic anemia. All patients picked for sequencing had shown, by flow cytometry, an expansion of CD8+CD57+ cells. A severe acquired aplastic anemia diagnosis applied to all patients. Genomic DNA served as template for TCR beta VDJ and CDR3 profiling. TCRdb re-called the reads through MiXCR, storing one row per CDR3 protein. Of around 430,000 distinct CDR3 sequences in the sample, about a third were seen once. The CDR3 has 13 residues. Per germline, CDR1 LNHDA and CDR2 SQIVND (reference sequence). The V and J ends lost 5 bases and 0 bases respectively, with 6 bases between them. This clonotype was seen many times.

V is TRBV19 and J is TRBJ2-3, with D hard to call. The clonotype was recovered from a human donor with aplastic anemia. Sequencing was carried out using sorted CD4+, CD8+, or CD8+CD57+ T cells (not recorded which) from PBMCs. Here the CDR3 reads CASSQASTDTQYF. The CDR3, as DNA: TGTGCCAGTAGTCAGGCTAGCACAGATACGCAGTATTTT.